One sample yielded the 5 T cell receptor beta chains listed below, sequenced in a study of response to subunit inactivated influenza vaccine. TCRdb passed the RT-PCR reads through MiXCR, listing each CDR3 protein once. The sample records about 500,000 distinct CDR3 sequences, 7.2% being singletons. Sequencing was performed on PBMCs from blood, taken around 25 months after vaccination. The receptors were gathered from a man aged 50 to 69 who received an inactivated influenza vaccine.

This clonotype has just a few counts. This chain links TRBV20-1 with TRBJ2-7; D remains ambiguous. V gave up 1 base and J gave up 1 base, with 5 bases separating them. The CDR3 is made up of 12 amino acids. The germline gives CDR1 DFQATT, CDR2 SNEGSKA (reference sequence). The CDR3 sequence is CSARVTSYEQYF. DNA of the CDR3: TGCAGTGCTAGAGTTACTTCCTACGAGCAGTACTTC.

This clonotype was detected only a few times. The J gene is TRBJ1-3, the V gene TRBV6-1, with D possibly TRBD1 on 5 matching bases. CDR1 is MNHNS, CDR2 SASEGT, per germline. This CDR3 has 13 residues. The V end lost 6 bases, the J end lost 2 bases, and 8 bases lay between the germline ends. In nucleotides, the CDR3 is TGTGCCAGCAGGCCAGGGACTGGAAACACCATATATTTT. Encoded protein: CASRPGTGNTIYF.

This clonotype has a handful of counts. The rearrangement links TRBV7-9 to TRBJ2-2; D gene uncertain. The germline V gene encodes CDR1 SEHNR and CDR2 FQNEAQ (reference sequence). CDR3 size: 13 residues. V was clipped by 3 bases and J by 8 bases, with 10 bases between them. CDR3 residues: CASSFSHGGELFF. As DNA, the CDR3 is TGTGCCAGCAGCTTTTCACACGGTGGGGAGCTGTTTTTT.

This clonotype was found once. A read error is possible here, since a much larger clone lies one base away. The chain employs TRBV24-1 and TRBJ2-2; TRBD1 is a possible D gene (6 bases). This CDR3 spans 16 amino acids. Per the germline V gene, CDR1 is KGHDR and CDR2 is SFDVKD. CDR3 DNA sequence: TGTGCCACCAGTGATCCCGAGGGGGTGAACACCGGGGAGCTTTTTTTT. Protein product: CATSDPEGVNTGELFF.

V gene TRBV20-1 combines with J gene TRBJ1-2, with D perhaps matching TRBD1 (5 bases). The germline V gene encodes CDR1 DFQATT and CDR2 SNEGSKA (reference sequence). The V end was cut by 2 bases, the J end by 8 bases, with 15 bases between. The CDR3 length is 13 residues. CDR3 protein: CSARSRDRSGYTF. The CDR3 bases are TGCAGTGCTAGATCTCGAGACAGAAGCGGCTACACCTTC.